A selection of T cell receptor beta chains follows, all from one sample in a study of T cells in Graves' hyperthyroidism and ophthalmopathy. TCRdb re-derived calls from the multiplex PCR reads in MiXCR, one entry per CDR3 protein. The table shows more than 300,000 distinct CDR3 sequences, with approximately 17% occurring only once. Sequencing was done on a sample of blood. Receptors originate from a man aged 18 to 30 with Graves' ophthalmopathy. CDR3s include the opening cysteine and the closing phenylalanine or tryptophan. D genes are given only for firm matches. Size is stated for part of the rows, as once, few or many counts, or as a class when the clone is expanded.

>TRBV2|TRBJ1-5|many|NA
TGTGCCAGCCGGGCCCAGAATCAGCCCCAGCATTTT
CASRAQNQPQHF
>TRBV28|TRBJ2-7|many|TRBD1
TGTGCCAGCAGTCAGACAGGGGCGGCCTACGAGCAGTACTTC
CASSQTGAAYEQYF
>TRBV7-3|TRBJ2-1|NA|TRBD2
TGTGCCAGCAGGCCCGGGGGGGGGCGGGGTGAGCAGTTCTTC
CASRPGGGRGEQFF
>TRBV7-9|TRBJ2-5|few|NA
TGTGCCAGCATATCGGGGGCGCTTTCAGAGACCCAGTACTTC
CASISGALSETQYF
>TRBV3-1|TRBJ1-1|NA|NA
TGTGCCAGCAGCCAAGATCCTCATTGGGAGGCACCCATGAACACTGAAGCTTTCTTT
CASSQDPHWEAPMNTEAFF
>TRBV12-3/TRBV12-4|TRBJ1-2|many|TRBD1
TGTGCCAGCAGTACGACAGGGACGATCTATGGCTACACCTTC
CASSTTGTIYGYTF
>TRBV20-1|TRBJ2-3|NA|TRBD1
TGCAGTGCTAGGGATTACCGGGACAGGGGGCAAGATACGCAGTATTTT
CSARDYRDRGQDTQYF
>TRBV4-1|TRBJ2-6|NA|NA
TGCGCCAGCAGCCAAGATCTTGGCTATGGGGCCAACGTCCTGACTTTC
CASSQDLGYGANVLTF
>TRBV12-3/TRBV12-4|TRBJ2-7|NA|NA
TGTGCCAGCAGCCCGACTGCCCACGAGCAGTACTTC
CASSPTAHEQYF
>TRBV27|TRBJ2-7|NA|TRBD1
TGTGCCAGCAGTAGACAGGGTCTGTACGAGCAGTACTTC
CASSRQGLYEQYF
>TRBV6-1|TRBJ1-4|NA|TRBD1
TGTGCCAGCGGTGGGACAGGGAGGGGGACTAATGAAAAACTGTTTTTT
CASGGTGRGTNEKLFF
>TRBV6-2/TRBV6-3|TRBJ2-3|few|NA
TGTGCCAGCAGTCCACAGGGCGGAGCTAGCACAGATACGCAGTATTTT
CASSPQGGASTDTQYF
>TRBV24-1|TRBJ1-3|once|NA
TGTGCCTGCAGCCCACAGGGTGATGGAAACACCATATATTTT
CACSPQGDGNTIYF
>TRBV20-1|TRBJ2-2|NA|NA
TGCAGTGCTACCCGTCGGGACACCTTCACCGGGGAGCTGTTTTTT
CSATRRDTFTGELFF
>TRBV12-3/TRBV12-4|TRBJ1-1|many|NA
TGTGCCAGCAGTTTTATCAGGACTGAAGCTTTCTTT
CASSFIRTEAFF
>TRBV7-9|TRBJ2-2|many|NA
TGTGCCAGCAGCCCAGAGGGCAGATTCTACACCGGGGAGCTGTTTTTT
CASSPEGRFYTGELFF
>TRBV9|TRBJ1-1|few|TRBD1
TGTGCCAGCAGCCCGGGGGACAGTCGGAACACTGAAGCTTTCTTT
CASSPGDSRNTEAFF
>TRBV6-5|TRBJ1-2|NA|NA
TGTGCCAGCAGTTACTCGAACGGGGTTCGTGGCTACACCTTC
CASSYSNGVRGYTF
>TRBV6-1|TRBJ2-3|NA|NA
TGTGCCAGCAGCCCGATAGGACTACCTATCACAGATACGCAGTATTTT
CASSPIGLPITDTQYF
>TRBV20-1|TRBJ2-3|NA|NA
TGCAGTCCCCCCGGCCCTACCACAGATACGCAGTATTTT
CSPPGPTTDTQYF
>TRBV20-1|TRBJ1-6|few|NA
TGCAGTGCTAGAGAGTCAGGATTCTCCTATAATTCACCCCTCCACTTT
CSARESGFSYNSPLHF
>TRBV18|TRBJ2-7|many|TRBD1
TGTGCCAGCTCCCAGGGACAGGGCGACGAGCAGTACTTC
CASSQGQGDEQYF
>TRBV20-1|TRBJ1-5|NA|NA
TGCAGTGCTACTTGGGACCCCACCTCGTATAGCAATCAGCCCCAGCATTTT
CSATWDPTSYSNQPQHF
>TRBV9|TRBJ2-7|few|TRBD2
TGTGCCAGCACCAAAAACCCCGAACCCAGCGGGGTCTACGAGCAGTACTTC
CASTKNPEPSGVYEQYF
>TRBV20-1|TRBJ2-7|few|NA
TGCAGTGCTAGAGATCAGGACGAGCAGTACTTC
CSARDQDEQYF
>TRBV6-2/TRBV6-3|TRBJ2-3|few|TRBD2
TGTGCCAGCAGTACGAGCGGGGGGGCAATAGATACGCAGTATTTT
CASSTSGGAIDTQYF
>TRBV6-5|TRBJ2-1|many|NA
TGTGCCAGCAACCCGGGACTGGCATACAATGAGCAGTTCTTC
CASNPGLAYNEQFF
>TRBV24-1|TRBJ2-1|NA|TRBD2
TGTGCCACCAGTGATTACGAGACTAGCGGGGGGCCCAGTGAGCAGTTCTTC
CATSDYETSGGPSEQFF
>TRBV7-6|TRBJ2-2|many|NA
TGTGCCAGCAGCTCGAAGAACACCGGGGAGCTGTTTTTT
CASSSKNTGELFF
>TRBV7-9|TRBJ2-1|once|TRBD2
TGTGCCAGCAGTTACTCGCGGGGGTCCTACAATGAGCAGTTCTTC
CASSYSRGSYNEQFF
>TRBV5-1|TRBJ1-6|many|TRBD1
TGCGCCAGCACCCTAGGACAGGGAGATAATTCACCCCTCCACTTT
CASTLGQGDNSPLHF
>TRBV27|TRBJ1-2|NA|NA
TGTGCCAGCAGTTTTGGAGGGGTCCACCCGAGAGGCTACACCTTC
CASSFGGVHPRGYTF
>TRBV2|TRBJ2-7|few|NA
TGTGCCAGCAGTGAACCCAGGGACGAGCAGTACTTC
CASSEPRDEQYF
>TRBV20-1|TRBJ2-7|NA|NA
TGCAGTGCCGATAAGGACGGAGCCTACGAGCAGTACTTC
CSADKDGAYEQYF
>TRBV20-1|TRBJ1-5|many|NA
TGCAGTGCTAGAGATAGGGCACATAGCAATCAGCCCCAGCATTTT
CSARDRAHSNQPQHF
>TRBV3-1|TRBJ2-5|NA|NA
TGTGCCAGCAGCCAATGGGCCCAGAGGGGCGACCCCGACTTC
CASSQWAQRGDPDF
>TRBV19|TRBJ2-3|few|NA
TGTGCCAGTAGCCAGGACAGCAACACAGATACGCAGTATTTT
CASSQDSNTDTQYF
>TRBV7-9|TRBJ1-4|few|NA
TGTGCCAGCAGTCCACAGGGAGGAGGCAGTTTGGGAGAAAAACTGTTTTTT
CASSPQGGGSLGEKLFF
>TRBV6-2/TRBV6-3|TRBJ1-5|NA|NA
TGTGCCAGCAGTCCACCCCCCGGAAGTCCGGGGGGCTGGCAGCCCCAGCATTTT
CASSPPPGSPGGWQPQHF
>TRBV28|TRBJ2-7|many|TRBD1
TGTGCCAGCAGTTCCCCCGGGACAGGGGTTTACGAGCAGTACTTC
CASSSPGTGVYEQYF
>TRBV3-1|TRBJ2-2|few|NA
TGTGCCAGCAGTTCATCGGACAGAGGGAACACCGGGGAGCTGTTTTTT
CASSSSDRGNTGELFF
>TRBV28|TRBJ1-1|NA|NA
TGTGCCAGCAGTTCGAGGGTCGGGACGGGATTCTACACTGAAGCTTTCTTT
CASSSRVGTGFYTEAFF
>TRBV6-1|TRBJ1-6|many|NA
TGTGCCAGCACCAAAGCGGGGTTGGCCCTCCACTTT
CASTKAGLALHF
>TRBV6-2/TRBV6-3|TRBJ1-5|many|NA
TGTGCCAGCAAACCTAGGCTGGACAATCAGCCCCAGCATTTT
CASKPRLDNQPQHF
>TRBV15|TRBJ2-1|NA|NA
TGTGCCACCAGCAGAGATCTATATAAGGGTGAGCAGTTCTTC
CATSRDLYKGEQFF
>TRBV6-1|TRBJ2-7|many|NA
TGTGCCAGCAGCCCTCGGGACCTCTCCTACGAGCAGTACTTC
CASSPRDLSYEQYF
>TRBV2|TRBJ1-2|many|TRBD1
TGTGCCAGCAGGACGGGACAGGGTACGGGCTACACCTTC
CASRTGQGTGYTF
>TRBV9|TRBJ1-5|once|NA
TGTGCCAGCAGCGTAGGAGGATGTCAGCCCCAGCATTTT
CASSVGGCQPQHF
>TRBV5-1|TRBJ2-7|NA|NA
TGCGCCAATCCCCAGGGGCCAAGCTACGAGCAGTACTTC
CANPQGPSYEQYF
>TRBV19|TRBJ1-2|NA|NA
TGTGCCAGCAATAACTATGGCTACACCTTC
CASNNYGYTF
>TRBV2|TRBJ2-5|NA|TRBD2
TGTGCCAGCAGGACCGGGACTAGCGGGGGCTCTGGCAGGAAGACCCAGTACTTC
CASRTGTSGGSGRKTQYF
>TRBV7-8|TRBJ2-5|NA|TRBD1
TGTGCCAGCAGCGCCGACAGGGGACTCGGAGAGACCCAGTACTTC
CASSADRGLGETQYF